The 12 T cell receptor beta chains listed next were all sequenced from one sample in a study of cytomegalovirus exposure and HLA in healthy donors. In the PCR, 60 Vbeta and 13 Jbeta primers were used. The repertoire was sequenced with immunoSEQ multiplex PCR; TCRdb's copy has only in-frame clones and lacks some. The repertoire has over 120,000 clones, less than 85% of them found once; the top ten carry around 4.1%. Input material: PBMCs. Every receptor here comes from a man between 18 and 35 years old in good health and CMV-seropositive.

CDR3 in DNA: TGTGCCAGCAGTCTCCCGGATACGCAGTATTTT. Translating gives CASSLPDTQYF. The chain employs TRBV28 and TRBJ2-3; no firm D call. This CDR3 comprises 11 residues. The V gene's germline CDR1 is MDHEN and CDR2 SYDVKM. V lost 5 bases, J lost 6 bases, and 6 bases lay in between.

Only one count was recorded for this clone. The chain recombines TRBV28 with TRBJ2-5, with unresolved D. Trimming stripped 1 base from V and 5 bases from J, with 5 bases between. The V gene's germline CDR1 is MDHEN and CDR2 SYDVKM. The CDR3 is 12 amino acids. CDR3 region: CASSLSGETQYF. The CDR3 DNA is TGTGCCAGCAGTTTATCCGGGGAGACCCAGTACTTC.

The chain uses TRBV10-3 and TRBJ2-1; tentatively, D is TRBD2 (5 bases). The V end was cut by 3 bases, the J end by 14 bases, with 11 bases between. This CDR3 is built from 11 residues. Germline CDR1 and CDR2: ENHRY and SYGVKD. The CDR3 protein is CAISDLSREFF. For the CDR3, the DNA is TGTGCCATCAGTGACCTATCGAGGGAGTTCTTC.

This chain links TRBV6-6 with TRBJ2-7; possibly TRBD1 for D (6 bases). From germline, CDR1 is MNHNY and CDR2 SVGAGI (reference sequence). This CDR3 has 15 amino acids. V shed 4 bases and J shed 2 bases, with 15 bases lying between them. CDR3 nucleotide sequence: TGTGCCAGCAGTTCCGCCCCGGACAGAACCTACGAGCAGTACTTC. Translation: CASSSAPDRTYEQYF.

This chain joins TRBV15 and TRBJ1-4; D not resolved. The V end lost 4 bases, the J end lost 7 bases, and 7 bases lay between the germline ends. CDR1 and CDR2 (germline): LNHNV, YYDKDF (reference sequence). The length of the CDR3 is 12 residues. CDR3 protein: CATSNFGEKLFF. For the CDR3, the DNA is TGTGCCACCAGCAACTTTGGTGAAAAACTGTTTTTT.

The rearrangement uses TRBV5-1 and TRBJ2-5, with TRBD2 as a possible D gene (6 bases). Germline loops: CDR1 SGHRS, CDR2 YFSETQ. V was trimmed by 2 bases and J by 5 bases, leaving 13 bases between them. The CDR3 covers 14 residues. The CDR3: CASSLFAEGETQYF. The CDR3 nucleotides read TGCGCCAGCAGCTTATTTGCGGAGGGGGAGACCCAGTACTTC.

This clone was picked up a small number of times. In DNA, the CDR3 is TGCGCCAGCAGCTTGGTGGGCGAAAAACTGTTTTTT. It encodes CASSLVGEKLFF. The rearrangement uses TRBV5-1 and TRBJ1-4; D call uncertain. The CDR3 has 12 residues. Trimming shortened V by 0 bases and J by 8 bases, and 5 bases separated the two germline ends. Germline CDR1 SGHRS, CDR2 YFSETQ.

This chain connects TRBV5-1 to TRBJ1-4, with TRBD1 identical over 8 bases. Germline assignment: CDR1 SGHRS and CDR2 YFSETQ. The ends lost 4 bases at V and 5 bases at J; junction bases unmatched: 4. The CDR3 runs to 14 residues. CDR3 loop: CASSQGALNEKLFF. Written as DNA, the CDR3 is TGCGCCAGCAGCCAGGGGGCTCTAAATGAAAAACTGTTTTTT.

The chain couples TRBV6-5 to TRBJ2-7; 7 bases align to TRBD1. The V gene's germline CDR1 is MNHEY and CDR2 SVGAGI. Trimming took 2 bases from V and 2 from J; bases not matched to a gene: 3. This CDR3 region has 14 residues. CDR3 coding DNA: TGTGCCAGCAGTTACAGCCAGGGGGCCTACGAGCAGTACTTC. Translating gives CASSYSQGAYEQYF.

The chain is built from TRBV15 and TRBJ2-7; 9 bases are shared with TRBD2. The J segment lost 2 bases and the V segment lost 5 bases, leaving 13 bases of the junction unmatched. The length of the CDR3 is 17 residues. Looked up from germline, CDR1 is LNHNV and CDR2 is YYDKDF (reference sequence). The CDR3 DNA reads TGTGCCACCAGCCCAGCGGGAGGCGGAAAGGTGGCCTACGAGCAGTACTTC. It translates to CATSPAGGGKVAYEQYF. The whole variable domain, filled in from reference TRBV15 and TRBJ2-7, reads DAMVIQNPRYQVTQFGKPVTLSCSQTLNHNVMYWYQQKSSQAPKLLFHYYDKDFNNEADTPDNFQSRRPNTSFCFLDIRSPGLGDTAMYLCATSPAGGGKVAYEQYFGPGTRLTVT.

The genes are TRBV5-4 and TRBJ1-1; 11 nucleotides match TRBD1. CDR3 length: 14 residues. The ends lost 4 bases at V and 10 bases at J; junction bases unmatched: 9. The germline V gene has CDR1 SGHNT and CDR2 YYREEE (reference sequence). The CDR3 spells CASSRTGTGGAAFF. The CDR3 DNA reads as TGTGCCAGCAGCCGAACCGGGACAGGGGGAGCAGCTTTCTTT. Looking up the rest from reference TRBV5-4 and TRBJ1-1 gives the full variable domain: ETGVTQSPTHLIKTRGQQVTLRCSSQSGHNTVSWYQQALGQGPQFIFQYYREEENGRGNFPPRFSGLQFPNYSSELNVNALELDDSALYLCASSRTGTGGAAFFGQGTRLTVV.

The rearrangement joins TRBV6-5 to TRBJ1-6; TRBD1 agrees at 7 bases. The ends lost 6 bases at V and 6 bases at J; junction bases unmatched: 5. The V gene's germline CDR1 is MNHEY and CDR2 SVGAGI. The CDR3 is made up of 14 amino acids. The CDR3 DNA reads TGTGCCAGCAGAACCGGGACAGTTAATTCACCCCTCCACTTT. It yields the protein CASRTGTVNSPLHF.